Each of the 28 T cell receptor beta chains below was sequenced from the same sample in a study of blood T cell repertoires in COVID-19. Sequenced by immunoSEQ multiplex PCR; TCRdb stores in-frame clones only, minus some. The sample shows around 99,000 clones, 88% of them seen only once. The sequencing input was peripheral blood. The origin of the receptors is a man aged 45-60 years with active or convalescent COVID-19.

This sequence joins TRBV4-3 and TRBJ1-2; TRBD1 might be the D (5 bases). This CDR3 region has 18 residues. V was pared by 5 bases and J by 3 bases, with 25 bases between. Germline V CDR1 and CDR2: LGHNA, YSLEER. CDR3 loop: CASSESPKPRVGDYGYTF. The CDR3 nucleotides are TGCGCCAGCAGCGAATCCCCAAAGCCCAGGGTTGGGGACTATGGCTACACCTTC.

The chain couples TRBV5-1 to TRBJ2-7; TRBD2 aligns across 12 bases. The V gene end was trimmed by 4 bases and the J gene end by 5 bases; junction bases not matched to a gene: 7. Germline loops: CDR1 SGHRS, CDR2 YFSETQ. This CDR3 contains 15 residues. CDR3 nucleotides: TGCGCCAGCAGCCCTCGGACTAGCGGGACCAACGAGCAGTACTTC. Translation: CASSPRTSGTNEQYF.

The CDR3 region has the DNA TGTGCCAGTATCGAGACTAGCGGGAGTGGAAAGACCCAGTACTTC. It is translated as CASIETSGSGKTQYF. The chain combines TRBV19 with TRBJ2-5; 12 positions match TRBD2. The V and J ends lost 7 bases and 6 bases, in that order; junction bases with no gene match: 9. CDR3 length equals 15 residues. Germline V gene data show CDR1 as LNHDA and CDR2 as SQIVND (reference sequence).

Of note for this clone: The junction departs from germline at one end; a sequencing error may be responsible. This sequence joins TRBV7-8 and TRBJ2-1, with 12 bases lining up with TRBD2. The CDR3 consists of 15 residues. Germline loops: CDR1 SGHVS, CDR2 FQNEAQ. CDR3 residues: CAGSLLAGGPNEQFF. Here the CDR3 DNA reads TGTGCCGGCAGCTTACTAGCGGGAGGACCCAATGAGCAGTTCTTC.

The chain employs TRBV6-5 and TRBJ1-6; 7 nucleotides line up with TRBD1. V lost 7 bases to trimming and J lost 8 bases; unmatched junction nucleotides: 5. Germline V gene lookup returns CDR1 MNHEY and CDR2 SVGAGI. The CDR3 length is 13 residues. The CDR3 region has the DNA TGTGCCAGCAAGGGGGCCATTCATTCACCCCTCCACTTT. Amino acids: CASKGAIHSPLHF.

V and J are TRBV5-6 and TRBJ2-7; 9 positions match TRBD2. Germline CDR1 is SGHDT and CDR2 is YYEEEE. The CDR3 contains 15 residues. Losses at the gene ends were 0 bases for V and 6 bases for J; bases not matched to a gene: 7. The DNA of the CDR3 is TGTGCCAGCAGCTTGGTGGTAGCGGGAGTTTCCGAGCAGTACTTC. Protein: CASSLVVAGVSEQYF.

V and J are TRBV24-1 and TRBJ1-5; tentative D call: TRBD1 (6 bases). V was shortened by 2 bases and J by 7 bases, with 11 bases between the two germline ends. This CDR3 spans 14 amino acids. Germline V CDR1 and CDR2: KGHDR, SFDVKD. CDR3 in amino acids: CATSDSGAYQPQHF. CDR3 DNA: TGTGCCACCAGTGATTCAGGGGCCTACCAGCCCCAGCATTTT.

This rearrangement joins TRBV7-2 to TRBJ2-7; 11 bases map to TRBD2. Losses at the gene ends were 7 bases for V and 2 bases for J; bases not matched to a gene: 4. This CDR3 spans 14 amino acids. CDR1 is SGHTA and CDR2 is FQGNSA in the germline V gene. The chain's CDR3 is CASIPTSGTYEQYF. Written as DNA, the CDR3 is TGTGCCAGCATCCCGACTAGCGGGACCTACGAGCAGTACTTC.

The chain links TRBV6-5 to TRBJ2-2; D might be TRBD1 (5 bases). The germline gives CDR1 MNHEY, CDR2 SVGAGI. V dropped 6 bases and J dropped 4 bases, with 6 bases sitting between them. The CDR3 sequence is 12 residues long. The CDR3 region has the DNA TGTGCCAGCAGGGGGCTCACCGGGGAGCTGTTTTTT. This gives the protein CASRGLTGELFF.

The J gene is TRBJ2-7, the V gene TRBV7-9, with 12 bases that match TRBD2. Germline CDR1 and CDR2: SEHNR and FQNEAQ (reference sequence). Trimming took 5 bases from V and 5 from J; bases not matched to a gene: 7. The CDR3 loop spans 15 amino acids. CDR3 amino acids: CASSGPGLAGDEQYF. CDR3 DNA sequence: TGTGCCAGCAGCGGGCCGGGACTAGCGGGCGACGAGCAGTACTTC.

In this sample, this clone turned up once. This chain connects TRBV9 to TRBJ2-1; the D is unclear. The CDR3 is 11 residues long. CDR1 and CDR2 (germline): SGDLS, YYNGEE. The V end was cut by 4 bases, the J end by 6 bases, with 5 bases between. For the CDR3, the DNA is TGTGCCAGCAGCCAATCCAATGAGCAGTTCTTC. Amino acid sequence: CASSQSNEQFF.

This chain uses TRBV27 with TRBJ2-5, with D possibly TRBD1 on 5 matching bases. CDR3 length equals 16 residues. Germline CDR1 reads MNHEY; CDR2 reads SMNVEV (reference sequence). Trimming removed 8 bases at V and 1 base at J, with 20 bases between. CDR3 DNA sequence: TGTGCCAGCCGACAGAAAGGGCTTCCTCTCCAAGAGACCCAGTACTTC. Translating it yields CASRQKGLPLQETQYF.

This chain links TRBV10-1 with TRBJ2-3; TRBD2 matches 10 bases. Germline assignment: CDR1 WNHNN and CDR2 SYGVQD (reference sequence). The trim removed 3 bases at V and 1 base at J, leaving 4 bases unmatched. There are 16 residues in the CDR3. The CDR3 sequence: CASSDPGTSGTDTQYF. CDR3 sequence (DNA): TGCGCCAGCAGTGATCCCGGGACTAGCGGCACAGATACGCAGTATTTT.

The CDR3 reads CASSAVEAFF. The CDR3 DNA reads as TGTGCCAGCAGTGCGGTCGAAGCTTTCTTT. J is TRBJ1-1 and V is TRBV2; D call uncertain. CDR1 SNHLY and CDR2 FYNNEI come from the germline V gene. The CDR3 is 10 amino acids. V gave up 4 bases and J gave up 8 bases, with 5 bases separating them.

V and J are TRBV28 and TRBJ1-2; the match to TRBD1 covers 7 bases. Germline CDR1 MDHEN, CDR2 SYDVKM. This CDR3 region has 13 residues. Trimming took 7 bases from V and 4 from J; bases not matched to a gene: 6. The CDR3 DNA sequence: TGTGCCAGCACATACAGGGGCACCTATGGCTACACCTTC. It is translated as CASTYRGTYGYTF.

The V call is TRBV9, the J call TRBJ2-2; TRBD1 agrees at 8 bases. The CDR3 is 15 residues long. J was trimmed by 4 bases and V by 3 bases; bases with no gene match: 5. Per germline, CDR1 SGDLS and CDR2 YYNGEE. The CDR3 DNA sequence: TGTGCCAGCAGCGCCGCTACAGGGGGCACCGGGGAGCTGTTTTTT. Translation: CASSAATGGTGELFF.

This chain connects TRBV10-2 to TRBJ2-7; no clear D gene. V lost 1 base and J lost 2, with 9 bases in between. CDR1 and CDR2 from the germline V gene are WSHSY and SAAADI. This CDR3 is 14 amino acids long. CDR3 DNA: TGCGCCAGCAGTGAGTGGGCGCCTACCTACGAGCAGTACTTC. Amino acids: CASSEWAPTYEQYF.

The gene calls are TRBV4-3 and TRBJ1-6; unclear D gene. This CDR3 has 13 residues. CDR1 and CDR2 from the germline V gene are LGHNA and YSLEER. The ends were cut back, 0 bases at V and 9 bases at J, with 6 bases in the middle. The CDR3 protein is CASSQEAGSPLHF. CDR3 sequence (DNA): TGCGCCAGCAGCCAAGAAGCGGGTTCACCCCTCCACTTT.

J is TRBJ2-7 and V is TRBV5-1, with 8 bases fitting TRBD2. The CDR3 spans 14 residues. V shed 7 bases and J 9 bases; nucleotides not matched to a gene: 15. The V gene's germline CDR1 is SGHRS and CDR2 YFSETQ. CDR3 loop: CASPITSGTLGQYF. Written as DNA, the CDR3 is TGCGCCAGCCCTATCACTAGCGGAACTTTGGGGCAGTACTTC.

Only a few counts were recorded for this clone. V usage is TRBV2 and J usage is TRBJ2-2; 7 bases align to TRBD1. V lost 2 bases, J lost 1 base, and 10 bases stayed unmatched. The germline V gene encodes CDR1 SNHLY and CDR2 FYNNEI. CDR3 length equals 18 residues. The CDR3 region is CASSERGLWTGNTGELFF. The DNA of the CDR3 is TGTGCCAGCAGTGAAAGGGGCCTTTGGACAGGGAACACCGGGGAGCTGTTTTTT.

This sequence joins TRBV7-8 and TRBJ1-1, with 7 bases identical to TRBD1. Germline CDR1 is SGHVS and CDR2 is FQNEAQ. V dropped 5 bases and J dropped 0; count of bases not matched to a gene: 3. The CDR3 has 14 residues. The CDR3 nucleotides are TGTGCCAGCAGCCGAGGACAGGTGAACACTGAAGCTTTCTTT. Its translation: CASSRGQVNTEAFF.

J is TRBJ1-1 and V is TRBV30; a possible D gene is TRBD1 (6 bases). From germline, CDR1 is GTSNPN and CDR2 SVGIG (reference sequence). The CDR3 contains 14 residues. Trimming removed 3 bases from V and 7 bases from J, with 18 bases in between. The CDR3 DNA follows: TGTGCCTGGAGGGACAGCCCGTTTGGGAGTGAAGCTTTCTTT. Translation: CAWRDSPFGSEAFF.

This clone was detected only once. The chain joins TRBV10-3 to TRBJ1-1; a weak D match, TRBD1 (6 bases). The germline V and J ends were trimmed by 2 bases and 2 bases, with 12 bases remaining between them. Per the germline V gene, CDR1 is ENHRY and CDR2 is SYGVKD. The CDR3 length is 15 residues. Here the CDR3 DNA reads TGTGCCATCAGTGAGGCACAGGGAGATAACACTGAAGCTTTCTTT. Its protein is CAISEAQGDNTEAFF.

CDR3 protein: CASSVGASGTPYNEQFF. CDR3 DNA sequence: TGTGCCAGCAGCGTAGGGGCTAGCGGGACCCCCTACAATGAGCAGTTCTTC. This chain uses TRBV9 with TRBJ2-1; 9 bases match TRBD2. With V trimmed by 0 bases and J by 2 bases, 6 bases remained unmatched. CDR3 size: 17 residues. CDR1 and CDR2 from the germline V gene are SGDLS and YYNGEE.

For this clone: Germline and junction disagree at one end, which may indicate a read error. The V gene is TRBV3-1 (or the pseudogene TRBV3-2), the J gene TRBJ2-1; D unresolved. The CDR3 spans 15 residues. Germline V gives CDR1 LGHDT, CDR2 YNNKEL (reference sequence). The CDR3 is CASSQGVELRLDQVF. CDR3 nucleotides: TGTGCCAGCAGCCAAGGGGTTGAGCTCCGTTTAGACCAGGTCTTC.

With respect to this clone: The junction departs from germline at one end; a sequencing error may be responsible. The rearrangement joins TRBV5-4 to TRBJ2-2, with D unresolved. This CDR3 is built from 12 residues. Germline V lookup: CDR1 SGHNT, CDR2 YYREEE (reference sequence). CDR3 sequence reads: CASSLNTRELFF. CDR3 nucleotides: TGTGCCAGCAGCTTGAACACCCGGGAGCTGTTTTTT.

This rearrangement joins TRBV4-1 to TRBJ2-3; D is possibly TRBD2 (6 bases). The CDR3 extends over 15 amino acids. The germline CDR1 and CDR2 sequences are MGHRA and YSYEKL. V shed 6 bases and J shed 3 bases, with 16 bases lying between them. This CDR3 is CASSPPSGDTDTQYF. In DNA form, the CDR3 reads TGCGCCAGCAGTCCCCCCTCGGGAGATACAGATACGCAGTATTTT.

The V call is TRBV15, the J call TRBJ2-3, with D maybe TRBD2 (7 bases). The CDR3 contains 17 residues. V was pared by 3 bases and J by 0 bases, with 16 bases between. Germline CDR1 reads LNHNV; CDR2 reads YYDKDF (reference sequence). CDR3 nucleotides: TGTGCCACCAGCAGTCCAGGCGGGGGCCCTAGCACAGATACGCAGTATTTT. As protein: CATSSPGGGPSTDTQYF.